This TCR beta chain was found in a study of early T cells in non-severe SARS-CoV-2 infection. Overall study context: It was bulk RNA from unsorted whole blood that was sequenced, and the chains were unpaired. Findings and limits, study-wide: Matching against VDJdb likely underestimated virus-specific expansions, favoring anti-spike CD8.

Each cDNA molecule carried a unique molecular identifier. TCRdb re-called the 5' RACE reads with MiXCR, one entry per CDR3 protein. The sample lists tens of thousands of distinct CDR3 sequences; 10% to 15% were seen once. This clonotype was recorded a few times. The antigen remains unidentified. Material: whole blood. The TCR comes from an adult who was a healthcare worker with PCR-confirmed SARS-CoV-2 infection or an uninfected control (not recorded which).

In DNA form, the CDR3 reads TGTGCCAGTAGTATCGGTCCCGATACGCAGTATTTT. It yields the protein CASSIGPDTQYF. V and J are TRBV19 and TRBJ2-3; D is unclear. This CDR3 spans 12 amino acids. Germline-derived CDR1 and CDR2 are LNHDA and SQIVND (reference sequence). Trimming removed 3 bases at V and 6 bases at J, with 7 bases between.